The T cell receptor (beta chain) under discussion was sequenced for a study of blood T cell repertoires in COVID-19. About the study: Specimens from acute and convalescent COVID-19 originated in the United States, Italy and Spain. Sources were T cells, B-cell-depleted T cells, or PBMCs; the material itself was cDNA or gDNA.

Study members were between about 18 and 100 years old and lived in 24 US regions. Study processing details: Estimation of nucleated cell counts relied on the amplification of reference gene primers. Libraries were prepared by immunoSEQ multiplex PCR; TCRdb keeps only in-frame clonotypes and omits some of them. D and trimming were read from the DNA, whereas the V and J calls and clone size are those reported in that table. The sample consists of 300,000 to 350,000 clones, nearly 90% of them appearing once. V lost 3 bases to trimming and J lost 5 bases, with 8 bases between them. This CDR3 comprises 13 residues. The V gene's germline CDR1 is KGHSH and CDR2 LQKENI.

The sample comprised PBMCs or T cells enriched from blood (not recorded which). The chain couples TRBV18 to TRBJ2-1; no reliable D call. The receptor was isolated from a young woman who had recovered from COVID-19. This chain's CDR3 is CASSPLQDNEQFF. CDR3 sequence (DNA): TGTGCCAGCTCACCCCTTCAGGACAATGAGCAGTTCTTC.